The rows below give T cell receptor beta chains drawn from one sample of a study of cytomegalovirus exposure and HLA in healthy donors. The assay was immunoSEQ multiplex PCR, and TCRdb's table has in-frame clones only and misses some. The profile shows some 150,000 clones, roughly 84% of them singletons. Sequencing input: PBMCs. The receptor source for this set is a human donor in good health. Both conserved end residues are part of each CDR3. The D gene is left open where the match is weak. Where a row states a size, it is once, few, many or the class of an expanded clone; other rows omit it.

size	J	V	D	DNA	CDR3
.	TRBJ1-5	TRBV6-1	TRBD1	TGTGCCAGCAGTGAGATTCTGGGGACAGGGGGTCAGCCCCAGCATTTT	CASSEILGTGGQPQHF
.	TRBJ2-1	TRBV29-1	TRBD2	TGCAGCGTTGAATCCAAACCCGGGACTAACAATGAGCAGTTCTTC	CSVESKPGTNNEQFF
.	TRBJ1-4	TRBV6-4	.	TGTGCCAGCAGAATAAACAGTGACAGCCGAGAAAAACTGTTTTTT	CASRINSDSREKLFF
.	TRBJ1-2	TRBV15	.	TGTGCCACCAGCAGAGATTGGACAATGCAAGGCTACACCTTC	CATSRDWTMQGYTF
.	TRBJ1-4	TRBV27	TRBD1	TGTGCCAGCAGGAGCCGGGACAGGGGAGAAAAACTGTTTTTT	CASRSRDRGEKLFF
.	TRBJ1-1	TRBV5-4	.	TGTGCCAGCAGCAAGACAGGTGGATTCGCTGAAGCTTTCTTT	CASSKTGGFAEAFF
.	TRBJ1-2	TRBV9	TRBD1	TGTGCCAGCAGCGCTTCGTCAGGGGGCGACGCCTATGGCTACACCTTC	CASSASSGGDAYGYTF
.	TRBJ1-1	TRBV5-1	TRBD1	TGCGCCAGCAGCGACTACAACCTCCGGGACAGGGAAAGAGCTTTCTTT	CASSDYNLRDRERAFF
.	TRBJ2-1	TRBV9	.	TGTGCCAGCAGCGGTAGAGAACGCTCCTACAATGAGCAGTTCTTC	CASSGRERSYNEQFF
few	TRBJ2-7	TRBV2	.	TGTGCCAGCGTGTGGGCGTGGTCTAATGAGCAGTACTTC	CASVWAWSNEQYF
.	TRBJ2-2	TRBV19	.	TGTGCCAGTAGTATAGTAAGCAACACCGGGGAGCTGTTTTTT	CASSIVSNTGELFF
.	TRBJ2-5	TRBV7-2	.	TGTGCCAGCAGCTTGAAGGGGGTGACCCAGTACTTC	CASSLKGVTQYF
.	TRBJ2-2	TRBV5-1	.	TGCGCCAGTCAGCGGGCAAACACCGGGGAGCTGTTTTTT	CASQRANTGELFF
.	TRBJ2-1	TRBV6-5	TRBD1	TGTGCCAGCAGTTCGCAGGGGGCAGGATACAATGAGCAGTTCTTC	CASSSQGAGYNEQFF
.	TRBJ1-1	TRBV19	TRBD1	TGTGCCAGTAGCAAGGGACAGATGAACACTGAAGCTTTCTTT	CASSKGQMNTEAFF
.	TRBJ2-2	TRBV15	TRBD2	TGTGCCACCAGCAGGAAATTGTATACTAGCGGAGCTTTCGCGAACACCGGGGAGCTGTTTTTT	CATSRKLYTSGAFANTGELFF
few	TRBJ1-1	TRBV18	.	TGTGCCAGCTCGTCGACAGACAACACTGAAGCTTTCTTT	CASSSTDNTEAFF
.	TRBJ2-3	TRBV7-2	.	TGTGCCAGCAGCCAAACGAGCGGCTTGGGCACAGATACGCAGTATTTT	CASSQTSGLGTDTQYF
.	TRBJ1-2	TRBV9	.	TGTGCCAGCAGCGCCGGGACAAGCTATGGCTACACCTTC	CASSAGTSYGYTF
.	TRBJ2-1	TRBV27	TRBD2	TGTGCCAGCAGTCCCCGAGGGGGTAGCGGGAGCTACAATGAGCAGTTCTTC	CASSPRGGSGSYNEQFF
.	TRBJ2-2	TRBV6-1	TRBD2	TGTGCCAGCAGTGAGCGGGGACTAGCAGGTACCGGGGAGCTGTTTTTT	CASSERGLAGTGELFF
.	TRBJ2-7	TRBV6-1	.	TGTGCCAGCAGTGAGCTCGCCGGGCAGGGATCCTACGAGCAGTACTTC	CASSELAGQGSYEQYF
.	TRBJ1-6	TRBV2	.	TGTGCCAGCAGTGCGGTATCACCCCTCCACTTT	CASSAVSPLHF
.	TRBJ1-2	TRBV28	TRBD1	TGTGCCAGCAGTCCCTCTTGGACAGGGGGCTCTGGTAGGTATGGCTACACCTTC	CASSPSWTGGSGRYGYTF
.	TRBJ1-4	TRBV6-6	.	TGTGCCAGCAGTTACTCGATTGGCTCCGAAAAACTGTTTTTT	CASSYSIGSEKLFF
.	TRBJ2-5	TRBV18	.	TGTGCCAGCTCACCAAACGCCGGAGCCCAAGAGACCCAGTACTTC	CASSPNAGAQETQYF
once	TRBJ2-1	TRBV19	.	TGTGCCAGTAGTTTACCGGGATTCAAGAACAATGAGCAGTTCTTC	CASSLPGFKNNEQFF
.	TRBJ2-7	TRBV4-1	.	TGCGCCAGCAGCCAGGGGCTAGCGCGCGAGCAGTACTTC	CASSQGLAREQYF
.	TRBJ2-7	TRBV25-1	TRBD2	TGTGCCAGCAGTGGTTCGGGACTAGCGGGAGATCCCTACGAGCAGTACTTC	CASSGSGLAGDPYEQYF
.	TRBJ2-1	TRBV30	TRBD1	TGTGCCTCGACCGGGACAGGGGTCAATGAGCAGTTCTTC	CASTGTGVNEQFF
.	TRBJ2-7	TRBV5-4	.	TGTGCCAGCAGCTTGGGGGGGAGGTCCGAGCAGTACTTC	CASSLGGRSEQYF
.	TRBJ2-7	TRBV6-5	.	TGTGCCACCACCCGTGGTCAGGGCCACGAGCAGTACTTC	CATTRGQGHEQYF
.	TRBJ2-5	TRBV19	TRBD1	TGTGCCAGTAGTGTGACCGGGACAGCAAAAGAGACCCAGTACTTC	CASSVTGTAKETQYF
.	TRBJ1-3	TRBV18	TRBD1	TGTGCCAGCTCACTTACAGGGGGCTCTGGAAACACCATATATTTT	CASSLTGGSGNTIYF
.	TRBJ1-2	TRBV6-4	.	TGTGCCAGCCGCAGAAGCGGGACGGAGAGTGGCTACACCTTC	CASRRSGTESGYTF
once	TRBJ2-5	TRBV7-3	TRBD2	TGTGCCAGCAGCCCTAGCGGGGGGATTCAAGAGACCCAGTACTTC	CASSPSGGIQETQYF